The T cell receptor beta chain under discussion was sequenced for a study of cytomegalovirus exposure and HLA in healthy donors. The table came from immunoSEQ multiplex PCR; TCRdb's copy has only in-frame clones and leaves some out. Of some 200,000 clones detected, approximately 80% appear once; the ten largest clones hold around an eighth. This clone was picked up one time. The CDR3 is 14 residues long. The germline V gene has CDR1 SGHVS and CDR2 FNYEAQ. V shed 6 bases and J 2 bases; nucleotides not matched to a gene: 6. This sequence was found in a woman between 25 and 40 years old in good health and CMV-seropositive. Input material: PBMCs. V and J are TRBV7-6 and TRBJ1-1; TRBD1 agrees at 7 bases. This CDR3 is CASSLGTVNTEAFF. As DNA, the CDR3 is TGTGCCAGCAGTCTAGGGACAGTAAACACTGAAGCTTTCTTT.